Below are 23 T cell receptor beta chains sequenced from a single sample in a study of a mutant IDH1 vaccine in newly diagnosed glioma. Time point described: week 35, safety follow-up. Each dose delivered 300 ug of mutant IDH1 20-mer peptide subcutaneously with imiquimod. For these receptors, no antigen is known. Data came from immunoSEQ multiplex PCR; TCRdb stores just in-frame clones and leaves some out. The table includes about 48,000 clones, 79% detected once. The sample was PBMCs, taken from a glioma patient whose treatment included an IDH1 peptide vaccine. The receptor source for this set is a man aged 40-50 years with glioma.

This chain uses TRBV5-6 with TRBJ2-4; a weak D match, TRBD1 (6 bases). CDR3 length: 13 residues. V lost 5 bases and J lost 9, with 15 bases in between. Germline V CDR1 and CDR2: SGHDT, YYEEEE. The chain's CDR3 is CASSRTAGGIQYF. CDR3 DNA sequence: TGTGCCAGCAGTCGGACAGCAGGTGGCATTCAGTACTTC.

The chain has TRBV6-5 and TRBJ1-1, with D maybe TRBD1 (5 bases). The CDR3 spans 14 residues. Germline V gene sequence: CDR1 MNHEY, CDR2 SVGAGI. V lost 10 bases and J lost 2, with 17 bases in between. Here the CDR3 reads CAIRRGGINTEAFF. As DNA, the CDR3 is TGTGCCATCCGCCGGGGGGGAATAAACACTGAAGCTTTCTTT.

This clone was seen a handful of times. As the CDR3 is not closed by the conserved phenylalanine or tryptophan, this likely results from a read error. No DNA is shown, since the ends of the CDR3 on it are uncertain; the CDR3 is the one TCRdb lists. This sequence joins TRBV21-1 and TRBJ1-2; the table gives TRBD1 as D, unverified against the DNA. TRBV21-1 is marked as a pseudogene. A total of 11 residues make up the CDR3, ends included. This CDR3 is CASSTQGQGPL.

The chain employs TRBV6-6 and TRBJ2-7; the D is unclear. V was pared by 9 bases and J by 3 bases, with 6 bases between. The germline V gene has CDR1 MNHNY and CDR2 SVGAGI (reference sequence). This CDR3 comprises 10 residues. CDR3 loop: CASGIYEQYF. CDR3 sequence (DNA): TGTGCCAGTGGGATCTACGAGCAGTACTTC.

The rearrangement joins TRBV6-6 to TRBJ2-7, with 9 positions matching TRBD1. The CDR3 spans 15 residues. With 7 bases clipped from V and 2 bases from J, the junction kept 9 bases outside the gene matches. Germline V gives CDR1 MNHNY, CDR2 SVGAGI (reference sequence). The CDR3: CASKKGGQGPYEQYF. The CDR3 DNA reads TGTGCCAGCAAAAAAGGGGGACAGGGTCCCTACGAGCAGTACTTC.

The gene calls are TRBV6-5 and TRBJ1-3; no clear D gene. V lost 6 bases and J lost 0, with 9 bases in between. Germline V lookup: CDR1 MNHEY, CDR2 SVGAGI. This CDR3 contains 14 residues. CDR3 protein: CASSLEISGNTIYF. The CDR3 coding sequence is TGTGCCAGCAGCCTCGAAATCTCTGGAAACACCATATATTTT.

This chain links TRBV9 with TRBJ1-3, with unresolved D. V lost 0 bases to trimming and J lost 4 bases, with 8 bases between them. The CDR3 has 14 residues. Germline V gene sequence: CDR1 SGDLS, CDR2 YYNGEE. CDR3 sequence reads: CASSVEGSGNTIYF. The CDR3 DNA reads as TGTGCCAGCAGCGTAGAGGGTTCGGGAAACACCATATATTTT.

The chain has TRBV10-2 and TRBJ1-1; unclear D gene. V was pared by 6 bases and J by 0 bases, with 11 bases between. Germline V gives CDR1 WSHSY, CDR2 SAAADI. The CDR3 has 14 residues. In nucleotides, the CDR3 is TGCGCCAGCAGCTTCCCGGGCGTGAACACTGAAGCTTTCTTT. Protein: CASSFPGVNTEAFF.

The chain's CDR3 is CASSQDPLSRFVGQYF. The DNA for the CDR3 is TGTGCCAGCAGCCAAGACCCCCTTAGCCGCTTCGTGGGGCAGTACTTC. The chain couples TRBV14 to TRBJ2-7, with D uncertain. In germline, CDR1 is SGHDN, CDR2 FVKESK. The CDR3 runs to 16 residues. Trimming pared 0 bases from V and 9 bases from J, leaving 21 bases between.

This clone came up a few times. The chain couples TRBV9 to TRBJ1-1; tentative D call: TRBD1 (5 bases). The germline V gene encodes CDR1 SGDLS and CDR2 YYNGEE. The CDR3 spans 12 residues. V shed 4 bases and J shed 6 bases, with 10 bases lying between them. The CDR3 protein is CASSMGPPEAFF. As DNA, the CDR3 is TGTGCCAGCAGCATGGGGCCCCCTGAAGCTTTCTTT.

The rearrangement joins TRBV19 to TRBJ1-1; D is unclear. Germline V gives CDR1 LNHDA, CDR2 SQIVND (reference sequence). Trimming removed 3 bases from V and 5 bases from J, with 10 bases in between. This CDR3 is 13 amino acids long. The CDR3: CASSILGRTEAFF. The CDR3 DNA sequence: TGTGCCAGTAGTATTCTGGGTCGAACTGAAGCTTTCTTT.

This chain connects TRBV18 to TRBJ1-1; D unresolved. Germline CDR1 and CDR2: KGHSH and LQKENI. The CDR3 totals 13 residues. The V end lost 4 bases, the J end lost 3 bases, and 9 bases lay between the germline ends. Here the CDR3 reads CASSRGRDTEAFF. Written as DNA, the CDR3 is TGTGCCAGCTCACGAGGGAGGGACACTGAAGCTTTCTTT.

The genes are TRBV5-4 and TRBJ2-3; the match to TRBD1 covers 9 bases. With 5 bases clipped from V and 6 bases from J, the junction kept 10 bases outside the gene matches. Germline V gene lookup returns CDR1 SGHNT and CDR2 YYREEE (reference sequence). There are 15 residues in the CDR3. CDR3 sequence (DNA): TGTGCCAGCAGGATACAGGGGGCAGTCGTTGATACGCAGTATTTT. Encoded protein: CASRIQGAVVDTQYF. The full variable domain, with the rest looked up from reference TRBV5-4 and TRBJ2-3, is ETGVTQSPTHLIKTRGQQVTLRCSSQSGHNTVSWYQQALGQGPQFIFQYYREEENGRGNFPPRFSGLQFPNYSSELNVNALELDDSALYLCASRIQGAVVDTQYFGPGTRLTVL.

J is TRBJ1-5 and V is TRBV7-9; D is unresolved. Germline V CDR1 and CDR2: SEHNR, FQNEAQ (reference sequence). The CDR3 runs 14 residues. Trimming removed 5 bases at V and 0 bases at J, with 8 bases between. The CDR3 loop reads CASSPQYSNQPQHF. The CDR3 nucleotides read TGTGCCAGCAGCCCCCAGTATAGCAATCAGCCCCAGCATTTT.

This chain uses TRBV5-6 with TRBJ2-7; 7 nucleotides agree with TRBD2. V gave up 4 bases and J gave up 3 bases; unmatched junction bases: 13. This CDR3 is built from 16 residues. Germline V CDR1 and CDR2: SGHDT, YYEEEE. The CDR3 DNA is TGTGCCAGCAGCCTCGGGGGGAGGTGGGGGTTCTACGAGCAGTACTTC. Encoded protein: CASSLGGRWGFYEQYF.

The genes are TRBV25-1 and TRBJ1-6; D is possibly TRBD1 (5 bases). Germline assignment: CDR1 MGHDK and CDR2 SYGVNS. This CDR3 has 15 amino acids. Trimming shortened V by 4 bases and J by 9 bases, and 16 bases separated the two germline ends. CDR3 nucleotides: TGTGCCAGCAGTGCACCCGGGACCTGGGGTTCACCCCTCCACTTT. Translation: CASSAPGTWGSPLHF.

The chain carries TRBV6-4 and TRBJ1-1, with D perhaps matching TRBD1 (5 bases). Germline V gene lookup returns CDR1 MRHNA and CDR2 SNTAGT. CDR3 length: 14 amino acids. V lost 3 bases and J lost 4, with 12 bases in between. CDR3 protein: CASSEMSGTTEAFF. The DNA of the CDR3 is TGTGCCAGCAGTGAGATGAGTGGGACCACTGAAGCTTTCTTT.

This chain connects TRBV5-6 to TRBJ1-2, with D possibly TRBD1 on 6 matching bases. V gave up 0 bases and J gave up 5 bases, with 11 bases separating them. Looked up from germline, CDR1 is SGHDT and CDR2 is YYEEEE. The CDR3 consists of 14 residues. The CDR3 is CASSLVQGNYGYTF. CDR3 DNA sequence: TGTGCCAGCAGCTTGGTCCAGGGGAATTATGGCTACACCTTC.

The V call is TRBV19, the J call TRBJ1-5, with D unresolved. In germline, CDR1 is LNHDA, CDR2 SQIVND (reference sequence). Trimming took off 6 bases at V and 0 bases at J, with 3 bases between the two ends. CDR3 size: 12 residues. For the CDR3, the DNA is TGTGCCAGTAGGAATAGCAATCAGCCCCAGCATTTT. Amino acid sequence: CASRNSNQPQHF.

The chain employs TRBV7-9 and TRBJ2-7; D perhaps matches TRBD1 (5 bases). Between the trimmed V and J ends, which lost 4 bases and 0 bases, there was a span of 16 bases. This CDR3 region has 16 residues. CDR1 and CDR2 from the germline V gene are SEHNR and FQNEAQ (reference sequence). CDR3 nucleotide sequence: TGTGCCAGCAGCTCGAGTAGGGGCCGAACCTCCTACGAGCAGTACTTC. Its protein is CASSSSRGRTSYEQYF.

The J gene is TRBJ2-7, the V gene TRBV19; TRBD1 matches 10 bases. The CDR3 loop spans 15 amino acids. The ends lost 5 bases at V and 0 bases at J; junction bases unmatched: 4. Germline CDR1 and CDR2: LNHDA and SQIVND (reference sequence). In DNA, the CDR3 is TGTGCCAGTAGTGCTGGACAGGGGGGCTCCTACGAGCAGTACTTC. It specifies CASSAGQGGSYEQYF.

V and J are TRBV9 and TRBJ2-5, with 9 bases aligning to TRBD2. The germline V gene encodes CDR1 SGDLS and CDR2 YYNGEE. The CDR3 loop spans 13 amino acids. Trimming took 5 bases from V and 4 from J; bases not matched to a gene: 3. The DNA for the CDR3 is TGTGCCAGCAGTAGCGGGGGCGCAGAGACCCAGTACTTC. Residues: CASSSGGAETQYF.

The J gene is TRBJ2-3, the V gene TRBV6-4; weak D call: TRBD1 (6 bases). From germline, CDR1 is MRHNA and CDR2 SNTAGT. This CDR3 contains 15 residues. V was cut by 8 bases and J by 1 base, with 16 bases left in between. The CDR3 nucleotides are TGTGCCAGCCGGCCTACCGGGACACGCACAGATACGCAGTATTTT. This sequence encodes CASRPTGTRTDTQYF.